The clone carrying this T cell receptor beta chain was seen a single time. The sample is drawn from a study of PD-L1 blockade in urothelial cancer. As to time point: peripheral blood 6 weeks after treatment start. For each patient, 1 to 8 samples were obtained, pretreatment and on-treatment. Germline CDR1 and CDR2: SGHRS and YFSETQ. Trimming cost V 3 bases and J 5 bases, with 17 bases left between them. The CDR3 runs to 15 residues. Here immunoSEQ multiplex PCR was the method, and the copy in TCRdb shows in-frame clones only, minus some. In the table there are roughly 45,000 clones, approximately 80% of which are singletons.

The sample was PBMCs, taken around atezolizumab (anti-PD-L1) treatment. The gene calls are TRBV5-1 and TRBJ2-5; possible D gene TRBD2, 6 bases. This clonotype originated in a man aged 70 or older with urothelial cancer. CDR3 residues: CASSSEVGAGETQYF. The CDR3 DNA sequence: TGCGCCAGCAGCTCAGAAGTTGGGGCGGGGGAGACCCAGTACTTC.